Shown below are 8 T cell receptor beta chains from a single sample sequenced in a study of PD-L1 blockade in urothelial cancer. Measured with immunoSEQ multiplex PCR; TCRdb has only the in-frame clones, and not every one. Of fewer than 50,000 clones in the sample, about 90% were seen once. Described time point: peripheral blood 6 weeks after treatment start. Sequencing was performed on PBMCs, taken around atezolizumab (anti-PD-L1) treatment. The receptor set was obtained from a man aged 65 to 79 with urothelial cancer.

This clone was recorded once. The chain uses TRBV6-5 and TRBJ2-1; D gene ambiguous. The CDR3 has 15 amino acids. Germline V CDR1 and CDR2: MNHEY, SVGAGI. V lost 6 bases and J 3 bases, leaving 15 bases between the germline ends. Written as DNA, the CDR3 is TGTGCCAGCAGCAGTTTTTGGGCCTACTACAATGAGCAGTTCTTC. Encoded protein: CASSSFWAYYNEQFF.

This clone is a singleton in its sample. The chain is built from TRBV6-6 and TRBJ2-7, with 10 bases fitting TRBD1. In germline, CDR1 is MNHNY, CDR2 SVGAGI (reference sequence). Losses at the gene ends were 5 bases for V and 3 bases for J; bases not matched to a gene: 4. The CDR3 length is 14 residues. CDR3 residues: CASSATGGHYEQYF. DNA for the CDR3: TGTGCCAGCAGTGCGACAGGGGGCCACTACGAGCAGTACTTC.

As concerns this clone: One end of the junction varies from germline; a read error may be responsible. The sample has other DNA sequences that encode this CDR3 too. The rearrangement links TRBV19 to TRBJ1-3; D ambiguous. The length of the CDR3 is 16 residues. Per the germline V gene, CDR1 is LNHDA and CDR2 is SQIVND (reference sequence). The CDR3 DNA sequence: TGCGCCAGTAGTATAGTAGGAGTCCTCTCTGGAAACACCATATATTTT. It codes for CASSIVGVLSGNTIYF.

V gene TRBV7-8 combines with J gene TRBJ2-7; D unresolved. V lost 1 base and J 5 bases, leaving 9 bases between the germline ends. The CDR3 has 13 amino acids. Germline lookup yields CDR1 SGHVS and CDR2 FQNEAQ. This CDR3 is CASSLEHVNEQYF. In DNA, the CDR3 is TGTGCCAGCAGCTTAGAGCACGTAAACGAGCAGTACTTC.

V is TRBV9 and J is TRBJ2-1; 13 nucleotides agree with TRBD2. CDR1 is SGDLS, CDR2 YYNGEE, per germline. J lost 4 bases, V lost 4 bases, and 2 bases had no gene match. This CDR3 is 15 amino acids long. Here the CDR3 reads CASSKLAGGYNEQFF. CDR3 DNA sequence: TGTGCCAGCAGCAAACTAGCGGGAGGGTACAATGAGCAGTTCTTC.

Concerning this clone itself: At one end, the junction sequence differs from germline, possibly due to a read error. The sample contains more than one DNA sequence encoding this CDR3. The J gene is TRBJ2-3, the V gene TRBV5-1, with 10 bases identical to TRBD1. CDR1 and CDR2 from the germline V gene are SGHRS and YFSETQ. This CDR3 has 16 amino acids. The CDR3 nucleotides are TGCGCCAGCAGCTTGGCGGACAGGGGGAGTACAGATACGCAATATTTT. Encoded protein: CASSLADRGSTDTQYF.

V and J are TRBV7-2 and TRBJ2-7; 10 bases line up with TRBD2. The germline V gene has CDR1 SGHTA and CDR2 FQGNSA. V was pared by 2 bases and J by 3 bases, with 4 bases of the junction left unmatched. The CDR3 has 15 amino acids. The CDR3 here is CASSLSGRARYEQYF. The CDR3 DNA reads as TGTGCCAGCAGCTTAAGCGGGAGGGCCCGCTACGAGCAGTACTTC.

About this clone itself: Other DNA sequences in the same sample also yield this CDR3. CDR3 in amino acids: CAWGYRTGGGYTF. As DNA, the CDR3 is TGTGCCTGGGGATATCGGACAGGGGGAGGTTACACCTTC. The genes are TRBV30 and TRBJ1-2; the match to TRBD1 covers 10 bases. V shed 5 bases, J shed 11 bases, and the junction held 11 bases outside the gene matches. Per germline, CDR1 GTSNPN and CDR2 SVGIG (reference sequence). The CDR3 covers 13 residues.